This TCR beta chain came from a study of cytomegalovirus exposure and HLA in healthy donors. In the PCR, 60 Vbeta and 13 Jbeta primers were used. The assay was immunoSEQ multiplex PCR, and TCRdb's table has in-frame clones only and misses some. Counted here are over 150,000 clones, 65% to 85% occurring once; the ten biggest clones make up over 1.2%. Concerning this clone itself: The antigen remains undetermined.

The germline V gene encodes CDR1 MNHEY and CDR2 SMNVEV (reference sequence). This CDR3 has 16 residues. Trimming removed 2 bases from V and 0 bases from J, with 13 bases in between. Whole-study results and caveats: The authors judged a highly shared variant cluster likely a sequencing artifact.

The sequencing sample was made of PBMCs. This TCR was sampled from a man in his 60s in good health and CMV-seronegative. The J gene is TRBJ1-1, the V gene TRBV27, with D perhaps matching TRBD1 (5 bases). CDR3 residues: CASSLTRQSLNTEAFF. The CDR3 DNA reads TGTGCCAGCAGTTTAACTCGACAGTCTTTGAACACTGAAGCTTTCTTT.